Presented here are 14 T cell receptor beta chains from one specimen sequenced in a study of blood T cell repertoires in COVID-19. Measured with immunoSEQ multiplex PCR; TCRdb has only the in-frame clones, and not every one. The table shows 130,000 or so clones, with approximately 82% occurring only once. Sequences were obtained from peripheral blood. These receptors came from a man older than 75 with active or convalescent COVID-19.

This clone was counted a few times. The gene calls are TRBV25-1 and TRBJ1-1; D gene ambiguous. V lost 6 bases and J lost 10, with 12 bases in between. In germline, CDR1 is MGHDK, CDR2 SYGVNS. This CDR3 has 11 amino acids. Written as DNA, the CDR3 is TGTGCCAGCAGGGCCCAGGTAGGAGCTTTCTTT. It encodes CASRAQVGAFF. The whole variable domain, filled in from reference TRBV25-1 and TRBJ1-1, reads EADIYQTPRYLVIGTGKKITLECSQTMGHDKMYWYQQDPGMELHLIHYSYGVNSTEKGDLSSESTVSRIRTEHFPLTLESARPSHTSQYLCASRAQVGAFFGQGTRLTVV.

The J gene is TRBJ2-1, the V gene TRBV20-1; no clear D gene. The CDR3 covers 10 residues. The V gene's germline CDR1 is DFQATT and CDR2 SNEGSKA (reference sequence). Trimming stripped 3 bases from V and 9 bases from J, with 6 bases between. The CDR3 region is CSASYPEQFF. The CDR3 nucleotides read TGCAGTGCTAGCTACCCTGAGCAGTTCTTC.

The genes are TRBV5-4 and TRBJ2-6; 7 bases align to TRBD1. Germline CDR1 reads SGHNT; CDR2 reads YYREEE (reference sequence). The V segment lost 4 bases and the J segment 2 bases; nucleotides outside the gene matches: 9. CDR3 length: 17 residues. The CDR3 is CASSGQDRLPGANVLTF. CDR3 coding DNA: TGTGCCAGCAGCGGCCAGGACAGGCTACCTGGGGCCAACGTCCTGACTTTC.

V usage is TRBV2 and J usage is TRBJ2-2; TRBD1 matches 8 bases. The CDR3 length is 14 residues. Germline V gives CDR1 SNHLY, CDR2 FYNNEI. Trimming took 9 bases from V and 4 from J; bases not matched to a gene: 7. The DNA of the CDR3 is TGTGCCAGTTTAGGACAGGGAGGCACCGGGGAGCTGTTTTTT. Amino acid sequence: CASLGQGGTGELFF.

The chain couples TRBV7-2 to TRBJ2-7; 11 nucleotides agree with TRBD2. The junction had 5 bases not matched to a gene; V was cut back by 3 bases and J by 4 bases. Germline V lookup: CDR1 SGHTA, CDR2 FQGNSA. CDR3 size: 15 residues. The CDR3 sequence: CASSFSGGGGYEQYF. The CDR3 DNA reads TGTGCCAGCAGCTTTAGCGGGGGGGGCGGGTACGAGCAGTACTTC.

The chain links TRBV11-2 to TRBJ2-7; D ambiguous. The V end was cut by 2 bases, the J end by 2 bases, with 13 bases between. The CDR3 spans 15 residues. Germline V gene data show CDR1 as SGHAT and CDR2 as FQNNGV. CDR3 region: CASSLIGGATYEQYF. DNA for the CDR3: TGTGCCAGCAGCTTAATCGGCGGAGCGACCTACGAGCAGTACTTC.

The CDR3 region has the DNA TGTGCCAGCAGAGGGCACGGAGGGGACACTGAAGCTTTCTTT. Its translation is CASRGHGGDTEAFF. The chain combines TRBV6-5 with TRBJ1-1; possible D gene TRBD1, 5 bases. CDR1 and CDR2 from the germline V gene are MNHEY and SVGAGI. This CDR3 region has 14 residues. Trimming stripped 6 bases from V and 3 bases from J, with 14 bases between.

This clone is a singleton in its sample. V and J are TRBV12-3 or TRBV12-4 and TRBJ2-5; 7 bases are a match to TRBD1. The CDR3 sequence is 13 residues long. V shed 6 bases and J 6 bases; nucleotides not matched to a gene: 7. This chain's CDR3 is CASRTGMAKTQYF. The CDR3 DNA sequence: TGTGCCAGCAGGACAGGGATGGCAAAGACCCAGTACTTC.

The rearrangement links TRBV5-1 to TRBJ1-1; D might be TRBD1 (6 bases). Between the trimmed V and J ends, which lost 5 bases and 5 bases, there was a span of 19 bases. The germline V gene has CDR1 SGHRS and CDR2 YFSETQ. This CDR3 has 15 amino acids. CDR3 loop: CASSPLGLGGTEAFF. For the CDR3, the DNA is TGCGCCAGCAGTCCCCTGGGGCTAGGGGGAACTGAAGCTTTCTTT. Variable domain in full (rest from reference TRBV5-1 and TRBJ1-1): KAGVTQTPRYLIKTRGQQVTLSCSPISGHRSVSWYQQTPGQGLQFLFEYFSETQRNKGNFPGRFSGRQFSNSRSEMNVSTLELGDSALYLCASSPLGLGGTEAFFGQGTRLTVV.

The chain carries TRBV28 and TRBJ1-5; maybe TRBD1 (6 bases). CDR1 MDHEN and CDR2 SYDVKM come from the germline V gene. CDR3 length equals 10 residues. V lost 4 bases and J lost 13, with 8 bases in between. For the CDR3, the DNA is TGTGCCAGCAGTTCCGGACAGCAGCATTTT. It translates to CASSSGQQHF.

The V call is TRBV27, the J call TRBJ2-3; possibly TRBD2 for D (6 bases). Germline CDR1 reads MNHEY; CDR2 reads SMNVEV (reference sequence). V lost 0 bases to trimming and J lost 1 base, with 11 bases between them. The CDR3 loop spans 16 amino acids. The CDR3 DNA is TGTGCCAGCAGTTTATCCCGGGACTGGCGCACAGATACGCAGTATTTT. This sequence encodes CASSLSRDWRTDTQYF.

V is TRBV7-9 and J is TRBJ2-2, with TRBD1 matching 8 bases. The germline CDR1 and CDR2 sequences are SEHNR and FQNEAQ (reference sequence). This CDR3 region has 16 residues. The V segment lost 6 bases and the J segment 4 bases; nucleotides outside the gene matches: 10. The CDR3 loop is CASSHRQGSFTGELFF. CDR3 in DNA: TGTGCCAGCAGTCATAGACAGGGGTCCTTCACCGGGGAGCTGTTTTTT.

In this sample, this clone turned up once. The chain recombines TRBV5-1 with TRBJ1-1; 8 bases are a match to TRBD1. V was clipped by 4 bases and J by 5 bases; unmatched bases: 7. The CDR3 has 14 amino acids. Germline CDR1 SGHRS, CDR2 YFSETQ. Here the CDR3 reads CASSETGEGTEAFF. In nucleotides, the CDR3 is TGCGCCAGCAGCGAGACAGGGGAGGGAACTGAAGCTTTCTTT.

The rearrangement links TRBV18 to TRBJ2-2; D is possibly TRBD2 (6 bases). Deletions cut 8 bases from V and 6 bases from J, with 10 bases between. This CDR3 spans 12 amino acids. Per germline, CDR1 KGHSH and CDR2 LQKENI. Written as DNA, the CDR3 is TGTGCCAGCCCGACTAGTTCCGGGGAGCTGTTTTTT. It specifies CASPTSSGELFF.